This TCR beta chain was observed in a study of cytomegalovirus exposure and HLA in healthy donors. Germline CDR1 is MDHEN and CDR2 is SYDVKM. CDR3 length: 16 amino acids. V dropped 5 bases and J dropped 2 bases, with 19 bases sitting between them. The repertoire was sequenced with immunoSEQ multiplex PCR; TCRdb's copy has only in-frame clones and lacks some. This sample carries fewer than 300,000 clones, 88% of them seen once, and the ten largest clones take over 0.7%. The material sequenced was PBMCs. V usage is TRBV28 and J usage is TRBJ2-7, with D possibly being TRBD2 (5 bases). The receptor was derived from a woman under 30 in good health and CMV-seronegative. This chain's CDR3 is CASSNLPGVGTYEQYF. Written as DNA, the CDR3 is TGTGCCAGCAGTAACCTCCCCGGGGTTGGAACCTACGAGCAGTACTTC.